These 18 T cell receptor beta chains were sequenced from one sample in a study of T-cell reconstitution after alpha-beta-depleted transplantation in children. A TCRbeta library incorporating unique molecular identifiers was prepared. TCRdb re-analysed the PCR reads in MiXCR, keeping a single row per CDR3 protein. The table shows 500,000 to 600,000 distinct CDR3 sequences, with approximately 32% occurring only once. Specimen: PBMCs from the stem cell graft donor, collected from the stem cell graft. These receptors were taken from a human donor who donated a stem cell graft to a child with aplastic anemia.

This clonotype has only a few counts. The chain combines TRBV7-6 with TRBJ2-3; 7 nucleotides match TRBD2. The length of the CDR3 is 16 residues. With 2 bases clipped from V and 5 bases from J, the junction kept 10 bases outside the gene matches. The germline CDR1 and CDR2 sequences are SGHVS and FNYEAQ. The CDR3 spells CASSLWERGAGDTQYF. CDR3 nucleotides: TGTGCCAGCAGCTTATGGGAGCGGGGCGCCGGAGATACGCAGTATTTT.

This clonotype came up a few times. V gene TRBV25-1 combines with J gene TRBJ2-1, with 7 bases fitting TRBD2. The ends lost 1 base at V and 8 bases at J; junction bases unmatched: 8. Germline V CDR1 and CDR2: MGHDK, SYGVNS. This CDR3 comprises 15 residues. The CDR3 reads CASSEFRGRAYEQFF. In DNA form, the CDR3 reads TGTGCCAGCAGTGAATTTCGTGGGAGGGCCTATGAGCAGTTCTTC.

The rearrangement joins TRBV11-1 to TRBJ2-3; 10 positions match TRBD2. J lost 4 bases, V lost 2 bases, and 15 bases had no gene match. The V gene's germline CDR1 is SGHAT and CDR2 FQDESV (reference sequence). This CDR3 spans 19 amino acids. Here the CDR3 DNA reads TGTGCCAGCAGCTTATGGCTAGCGGGAGAGCTGGTAGCCGCAGATACGCAGTATTTT. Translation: CASSLWLAGELVAADTQYF.

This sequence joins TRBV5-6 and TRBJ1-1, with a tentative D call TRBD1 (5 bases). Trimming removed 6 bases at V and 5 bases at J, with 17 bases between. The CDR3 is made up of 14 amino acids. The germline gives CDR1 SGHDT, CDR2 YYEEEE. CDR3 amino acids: CASTFTRRGTEAFF. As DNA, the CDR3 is TGTGCCAGCACCTTTACACGCCGGGGGACTGAAGCTTTCTTT.

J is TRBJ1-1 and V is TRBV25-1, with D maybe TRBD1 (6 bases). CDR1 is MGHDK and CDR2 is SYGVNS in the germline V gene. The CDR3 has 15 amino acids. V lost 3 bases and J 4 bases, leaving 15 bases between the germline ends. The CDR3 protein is CASSDSAGATTEAFF. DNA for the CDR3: TGTGCCAGCAGTGACTCCGCGGGGGCAACCACTGAAGCTTTCTTT. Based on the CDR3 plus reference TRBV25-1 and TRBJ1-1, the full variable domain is EADIYQTPRYLVIGTGKKITLECSQTMGHDKMYWYQQDPGMELHLIHYSYGVNSTEKGDLSSESTVSRIRTEHFPLTLESARPSHTSQYLCASSDSAGATTEAFFGQGTRLTVV.

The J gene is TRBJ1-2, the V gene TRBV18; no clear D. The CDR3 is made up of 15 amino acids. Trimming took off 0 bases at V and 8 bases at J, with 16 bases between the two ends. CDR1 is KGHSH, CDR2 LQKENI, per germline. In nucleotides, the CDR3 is TGTGCCAGCTCACCACCTTCGGAGTGGGTGCGGGGCTACACCTTC. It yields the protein CASSPPSEWVRGYTF.

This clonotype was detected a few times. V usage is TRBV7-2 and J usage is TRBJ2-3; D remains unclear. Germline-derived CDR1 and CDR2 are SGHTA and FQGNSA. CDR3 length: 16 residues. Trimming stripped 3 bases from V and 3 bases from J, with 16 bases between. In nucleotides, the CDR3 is TGTGCCAGCAGCTTCCGGGCCGCCCCAGAGACAGATACGCAGTATTTT. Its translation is CASSFRAAPETDTQYF.

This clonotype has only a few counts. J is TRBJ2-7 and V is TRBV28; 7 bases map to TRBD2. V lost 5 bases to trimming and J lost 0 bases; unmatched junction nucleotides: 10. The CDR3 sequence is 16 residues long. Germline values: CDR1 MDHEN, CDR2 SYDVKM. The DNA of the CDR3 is TGTGCCAGCAGTCCCCTGACTAGCAGATACTCCTACGAGCAGTACTTC. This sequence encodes CASSPLTSRYSYEQYF. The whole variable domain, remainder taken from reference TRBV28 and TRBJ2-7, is DVKVTQSSRYLVKRTGEKVFLECVQDMDHENMFWYRQDPGLGLRLIYFSYDVKMKEKGDIPEGYSVSREKKERFSLILESASTNQTSMYLCASSPLTSRYSYEQYFGPGTRLTVT.

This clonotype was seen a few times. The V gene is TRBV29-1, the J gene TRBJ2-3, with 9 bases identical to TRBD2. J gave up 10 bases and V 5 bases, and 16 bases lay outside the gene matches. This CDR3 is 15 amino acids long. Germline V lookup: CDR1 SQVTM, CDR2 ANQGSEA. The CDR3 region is CSVPRPAGGTAAQYF. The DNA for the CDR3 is TGCAGCGTTCCTCGACCGGCGGGAGGGACCGCGGCGCAGTATTTT.

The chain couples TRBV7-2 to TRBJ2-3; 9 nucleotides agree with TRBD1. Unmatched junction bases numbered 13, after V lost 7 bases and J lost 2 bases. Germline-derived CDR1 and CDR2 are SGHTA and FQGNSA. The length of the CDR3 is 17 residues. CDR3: CASTLGTGNYHTDTQYF. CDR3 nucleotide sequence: TGTGCCAGCACGCTCGGGACAGGGAACTATCACACAGATACGCAGTATTTT.

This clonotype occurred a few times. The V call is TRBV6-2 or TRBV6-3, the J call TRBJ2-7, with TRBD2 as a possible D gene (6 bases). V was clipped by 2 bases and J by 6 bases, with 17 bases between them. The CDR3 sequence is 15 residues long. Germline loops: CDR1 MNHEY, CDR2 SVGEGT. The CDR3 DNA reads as TGTGCCAGCAGTTACGAGGGACTCCCCAATCGCGAGCAGTACTTC. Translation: CASSYEGLPNREQYF.

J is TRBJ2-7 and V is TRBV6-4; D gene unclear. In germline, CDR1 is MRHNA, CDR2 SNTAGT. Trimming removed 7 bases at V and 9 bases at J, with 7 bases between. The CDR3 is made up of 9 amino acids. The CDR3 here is CASKRGQYV. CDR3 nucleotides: TGTGCCAGCAAGAGAGGGCAGTACGTC.

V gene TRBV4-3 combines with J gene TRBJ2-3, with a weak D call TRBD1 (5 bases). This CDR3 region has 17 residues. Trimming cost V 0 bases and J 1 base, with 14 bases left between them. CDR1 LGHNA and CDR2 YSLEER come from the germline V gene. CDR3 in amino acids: CASSQDQGRVGTDTQYF. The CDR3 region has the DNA TGCGCCAGCAGCCAAGATCAAGGCAGGGTGGGCACAGATACGCAGTATTTT.

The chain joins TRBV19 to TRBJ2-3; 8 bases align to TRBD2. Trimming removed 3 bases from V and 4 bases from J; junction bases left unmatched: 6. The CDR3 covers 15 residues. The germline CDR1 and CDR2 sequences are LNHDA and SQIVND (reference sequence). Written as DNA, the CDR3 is TGTGCCAGTAGTATCCGAGCGGGAGAGGCAGATACGCAGTATTTT. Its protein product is CASSIRAGEADTQYF. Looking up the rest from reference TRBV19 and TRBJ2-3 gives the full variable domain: DGGITQSPKYLFRKEGQNVTLSCEQNLNHDAMYWYRQDPGQGLRLIYYSQIVNDFQKGDIAEGYSVSREKKESFPLTVTSAQKNPTAFYLCASSIRAGEADTQYFGPGTRLTVL.

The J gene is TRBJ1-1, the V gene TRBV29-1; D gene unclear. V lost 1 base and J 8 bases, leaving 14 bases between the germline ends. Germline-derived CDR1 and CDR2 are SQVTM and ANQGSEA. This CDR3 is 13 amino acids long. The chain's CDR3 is CSVEGSEGLEAFF. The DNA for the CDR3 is TGCAGCGTTGAAGGAAGTGAAGGGCTGGAAGCTTTCTTT. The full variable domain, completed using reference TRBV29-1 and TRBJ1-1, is SAVISQKPSRDICQRGTSLTIQCQVDSQVTMMFWYRQQPGQSLTLIATANQGSEATYESGFVIDKFPISRPNLTFSTLTVSNMSPEDSSIYLCSVEGSEGLEAFFGQGTRLTVV.

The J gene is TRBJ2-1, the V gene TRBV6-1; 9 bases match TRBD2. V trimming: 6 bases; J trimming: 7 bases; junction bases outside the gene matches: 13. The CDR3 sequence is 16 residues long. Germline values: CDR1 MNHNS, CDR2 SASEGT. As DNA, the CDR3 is TGTGCCAGCAGGCCTACTGGTGCGGGAGGGGAAAATGAGCAGTTCTTC. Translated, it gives CASRPTGAGGENEQFF.

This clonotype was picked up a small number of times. The CDR3 DNA follows: TGTGCCAGCAGTACTAGACAGGGATCCACAGATACGCAGTATTTT. Translation gives CASSTRQGSTDTQYF. The V and J genes are TRBV28 and TRBJ2-3, with 7 bases aligning to TRBD1. Unmatched junction bases numbered 7, after V lost 5 bases and J lost 2 bases. The CDR3 runs 15 residues. CDR1 and CDR2 (germline): MDHEN, SYDVKM.

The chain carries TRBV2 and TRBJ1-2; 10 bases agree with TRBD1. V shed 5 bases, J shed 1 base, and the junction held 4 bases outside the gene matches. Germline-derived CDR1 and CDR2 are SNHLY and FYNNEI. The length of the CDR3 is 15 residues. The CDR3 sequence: CASSSWTGGNYGYTF. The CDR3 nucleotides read TGTGCCAGCAGTTCCTGGACAGGGGGTAACTATGGCTACACCTTC.